This T cell receptor beta chain was recorded in a study of shared clonotypes between healthy human individuals. As for the study in general: The cohort had two women and a few men, ages 18 to 49.

For this clone: Its cognate antigen is unknown.

Whole-study results and caveats: Several donors held about 5% of naive CD4 clonotypes in common.

Germline lookup yields CDR1 GTSNPN and CDR2 SVGIG (reference sequence). The CDR3 loop spans 12 amino acids. V lost 2 bases, J lost 6 bases, and 10 bases lay in between. Clones were read by immunoSEQ multiplex PCR, and TCRdb kept only the in-frame ones, dropping some. The table shows about 2.4 million clones, with over 85% occurring only once. The V and J genes are TRBV30 and TRBJ1-2; TRBD1 might be the D (6 bases). The sequenced sample consisted of naive CD4+ T cells from PBMCs. Subset reported: CD45RA+ positively selected. The sequence came from a man aged 18 to 29 in good health. Some clones in this sample may be carry-over from other donors' samples. CDR3 sequence: CAWSKRGDGYTF. The CDR3 DNA sequence: TGTGCCTGGAGTAAGAGGGGGGATGGCTACACCTTC.